This is a list of T cell receptor beta chains from one sample in a study of CD8 T cells in Susac syndrome. TCRdb reanalysed the immunoSEQ multiplex PCR reads using MiXCR and keeps one entry per CDR3 protein. Seen here are 150,000 to 160,000 distinct CDR3 sequences, over 85% observed once, and the top ten hold 0.2% to 0.25%. Sequenced material: CD8+ T cells from PBMCs. These receptors were collected from a human donor with multiple sclerosis. Both conserved end residues are part of each CDR3. D genes are given only for firm matches. Not all rows give a size; the values are once, few, many and, for expanded clones, a class.

D gene	clone size	V gene	J gene	CDR3 protein	CDR3 DNA
-	-	TRBV12-3/TRBV12-4	TRBJ2-5	CASSRLVGKETQYF	TGTGCCAGCAGTCGACTAGTGGGCAAGGAGACCCAGTACTTC
-	-	TRBV14	TRBJ1-2	CASSHGQKYGYTF	TGTGCCAGCAGCCACGGACAGAAATATGGCTACACCTTC
TRBD2	-	TRBV15	TRBJ2-5	CATSRGPGGQETQYF	TGTGCCACCAGCAGAGGTCCGGGGGGGCAAGAGACCCAGTACTTC
-	-	TRBV7-9	TRBJ1-2	CASTPSRTDYGYTF	TGTGCCAGCACCCCATCACGGACGGACTATGGCTACACCTTC
-	-	TRBV25-1	TRBJ2-5	CASKGQGFQETQYF	TGTGCCAGCAAGGGCCAAGGGTTTCAAGAGACCCAGTACTTC
TRBD1	-	TRBV9	TRBJ2-5	CASSSPGQGYQETQYF	TGTGCCAGCAGCTCGCCGGGACAGGGATACCAAGAGACCCAGTACTTC
TRBD1	-	TRBV7-8	TRBJ2-1	CASSPGGQGSEQFF	TGTGCCAGCAGCCCGGGGGGACAGGGAAGTGAGCAGTTCTTC
-	-	TRBV30	TRBJ1-6	CAWSGPDSANSPLHF	TGTGCCTGGAGTGGCCCTGACAGTGCCAATTCACCCCTCCACTTT
TRBD1	-	TRBV9	TRBJ2-7	CASSPQEQGSYEQYF	TGTGCCAGCAGCCCCCAGGAACAGGGGTCCTACGAGCAGTACTTC
-	once	TRBV7-9	TRBJ2-7	CASSRTREQYF	TGTGCCAGCAGCCGGACGAGGGAGCAGTACTTC
-	-	TRBV27	TRBJ1-6	CASSHPNSPLHF	TGTGCCAGCAGCCACCCCAATTCACCCCTCCACTTT
TRBD1	-	TRBV6-6	TRBJ2-1	CASSTLRGHNEQFF	TGTGCCAGCAGTACCCTGAGGGGGCACAATGAGCAGTTCTTC
-	-	TRBV27	TRBJ2-7	CASSLLGGSYEQYF	TGTGCCAGCAGTTTACTCGGAGGCTCCTACGAGCAGTACTTC
-	-	TRBV27	TRBJ2-7	CASRDRPGVSLEQYF	TGTGCCAGCAGGGACCGTCCGGGGGTCTCTTTGGAGCAGTACTTC
-	-	TRBV20-1	TRBJ2-7	CSAKLPGYEQYF	TGCAGTGCGAAATTACCAGGCTACGAGCAGTACTTC
-	few	TRBV7-9	TRBJ1-2	CASSLYGYTF	TGTGCCAGCAGCTTATATGGCTACACCTTC